The source of this TCR beta chain is a study of CD8+ T cells in alopecia areata (dated 2018 in TCRdb). Concerning the study at large: Treated patients were enrolled in an open-label pilot trial of oral tofacitinib, 5 to 10 mg twice daily, for moderate-to-severe alopecia areata. Tofacitinib was administered for 6 to 18 months, and 6 months of follow-up off drug were then conducted to assess delayed response and recurrence. In both human patients and the C3H/HeJ mouse model, the study applied high-throughput TCRbeta sequencing to look at T cell clonal expansion in alopecia areata. On the human side, TCRbeta sequencing was run on scalp tissue and on sorted CD4+ and CD8+ peripheral blood T cells from healthy controls and from alopecia areata patients with either patchy or totalis/universalis disease. Biopsies were taken from tofacitinib-treated patients at baseline and again at 4 and 24 weeks into treatment, and several of those patients also had a later scalp biopsy. Scalp clonality was compared among normal scalp (n=4), patchy alopecia areata scalp (n=8), and alopecia totalis/universalis scalp (n=8). RNA was extracted with the PAXgene miRNA kit for fixed scalp, the miRNeasy kit for PBMCs, and the RNeasy kit for mouse skin. TCRbeta CDR3 regions were amplified by immunoSEQ multiplex PCR using 35 Vbeta forward and 13 Jbeta reverse primers. The paper's findings and limits, for the study overall: Compared with normal scalp, lesional scalp had higher clonality and more expanded CD8+ clones, particularly in alopecia totalis/universalis, a pattern that suggests antigenic drive. Compared with mice, TCR sequences shared between patients were less clear, possibly partly because of HLA diversity across the patient population. Unlike mouse skin, where gammadelta T cells dominate, normal human skin contains resident alphabeta T cells that get sequenced too, which complicates analysis of the scalp TCR repertoire.

The CDR3 contains 14 residues, cysteine and phenylalanine counted. This entry keeps only the CDR3 DNA: 42 bases, framed from base 1. V is shortened by 4 bases, J by 8 bases, and the region joining them spans 17 bases. Reading the germline V gene gives CDR1 SGDLS and CDR2 YYNGEE. The sample's time point, from its label and the paper: baseline before oral tofacitinib. Peripheral blood and lesional scalp punch biopsies were obtained from patients with alopecia areata. PBMCs were isolated by density centrifugation and stained for CD3, CD4 and CD8, and CD4+ and CD8+ T cells were sorted on a FACSAria. A remark on this clone: It lacks a known antigen. Base quality data are lacking; no much larger clone is found one base away.

The protocol used for the library was the immunoSEQ multiplex PCR assay. RNA was extracted from all samples and reverse transcribed into cDNA as template for TCR sequencing. First-strand cDNA was synthesized using SuperScript III with a 2:1 mix of oligo-dT and random hexamers. A synthetic immune receptor repertoire was used to assess amplification bias, and residual bias was removed computationally. Turning to the authors' computational methods: Raw reads were preprocessed for error removal, and CDR3 was defined according to IMGT conventions as running from the conserved cysteine to phenylalanine. To get clonality, Shannon entropy was normalized by log2 of the number of productive unique TCRs and the result was subtracted from 1. Whether scalp clones were CD4 or CD8 was inferred by matching scalp TCRbeta sequences against CD4 and CD8 repertoires sorted from blood. TCRdb retrieved this table from immuneACCESS and kept in-frame rearrangements only. Not all clones are present; in checked studies, unresolved V genes account for under half, and no reason is known for the remainder. V, J and clone size were drawn from that table, and D and trimming were deduced from the DNA. The sample table holds 220,000 or so clones, of which 57% were seen once. The top ten clones comprise over 0.4% of the sample.

Here the chain combines TRBV9 and TRBJ2-3; the D region possibly corresponds to TRBD2 (5 bases align). This receptor was identified in a human donor with alopecia areata. This specimen was CD4+ T cells sorted from blood, taken at week 0. The DNA reads TGTGCCAGCAGCCCGTGGACTGGCCTCGTTACGCAGTATTTT. Its protein reads: CASSPWTGLVTQYF.